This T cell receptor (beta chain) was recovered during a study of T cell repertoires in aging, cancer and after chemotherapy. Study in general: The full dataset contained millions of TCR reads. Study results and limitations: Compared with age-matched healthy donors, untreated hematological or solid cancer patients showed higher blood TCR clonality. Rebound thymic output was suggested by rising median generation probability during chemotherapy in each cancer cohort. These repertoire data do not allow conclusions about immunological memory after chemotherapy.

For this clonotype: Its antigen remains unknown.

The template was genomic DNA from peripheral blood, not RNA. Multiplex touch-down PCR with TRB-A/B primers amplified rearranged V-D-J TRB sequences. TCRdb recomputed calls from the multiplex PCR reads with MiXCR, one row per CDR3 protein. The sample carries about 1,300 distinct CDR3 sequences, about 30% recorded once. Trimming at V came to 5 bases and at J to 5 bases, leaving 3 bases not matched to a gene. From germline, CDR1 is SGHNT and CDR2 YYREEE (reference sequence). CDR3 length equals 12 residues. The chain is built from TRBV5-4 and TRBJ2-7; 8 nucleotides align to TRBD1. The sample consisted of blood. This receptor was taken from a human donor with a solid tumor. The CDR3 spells CASRGQVDEQYF. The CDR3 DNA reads TGTGCCAGCAGGGGACAGGTGGACGAGCAGTACTTC.